This T cell receptor (beta chain) came from a study of cytomegalovirus exposure and HLA in healthy donors. The study, taken as a whole, reports: Whilst most TCR sequences proved rare, a subset of public TCRs occurred across many donors.

The CDR3 has 15 amino acids. Per germline, CDR1 MNHEY and CDR2 SVGAGI. The trim removed 7 bases at V and 4 bases at J, leaving 9 bases unmatched. Note on this clone: Its specificity is not known.

Clones were read by immunoSEQ multiplex PCR, and TCRdb kept only the in-frame ones, dropping some. The repertoire holds tens of thousands of clones, 94% seen once, with approximately 1.5% in the top ten. The chain combines TRBV6-5 with TRBJ2-2, with TRBD2 identical over 7 bases. The sample comprised PBMCs. The receptor's source is a man aged 18 to 30 in good health and CMV-seropositive. This CDR3 is CASTLLGGGTGELFF. CDR3 bases: TGTGCCAGCACCCTACTGGGGGGGGGCACCGGGGAGCTGTTTTTT.